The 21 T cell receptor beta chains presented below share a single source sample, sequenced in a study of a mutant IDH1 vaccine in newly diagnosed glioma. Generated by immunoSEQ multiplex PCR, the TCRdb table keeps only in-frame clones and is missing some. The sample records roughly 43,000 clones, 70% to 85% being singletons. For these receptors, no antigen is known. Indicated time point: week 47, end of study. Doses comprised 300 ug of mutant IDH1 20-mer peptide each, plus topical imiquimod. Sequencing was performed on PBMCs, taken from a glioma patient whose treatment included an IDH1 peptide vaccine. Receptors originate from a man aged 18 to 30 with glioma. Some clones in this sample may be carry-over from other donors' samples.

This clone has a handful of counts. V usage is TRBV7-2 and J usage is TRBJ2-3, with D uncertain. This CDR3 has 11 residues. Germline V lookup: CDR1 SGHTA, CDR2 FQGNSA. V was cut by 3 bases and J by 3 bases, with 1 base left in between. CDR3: CASSLTDTQYF. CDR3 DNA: TGTGCCAGCAGCTTGACAGATACGCAGTATTTT.

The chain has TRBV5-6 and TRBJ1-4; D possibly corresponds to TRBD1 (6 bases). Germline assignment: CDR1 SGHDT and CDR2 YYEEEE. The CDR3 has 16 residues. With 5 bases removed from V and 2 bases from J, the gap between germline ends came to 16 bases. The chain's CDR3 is CASSETTGMTNEKLFF. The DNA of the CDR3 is TGTGCCAGCAGTGAAACCACAGGGATGACTAATGAAAAACTGTTTTTT.

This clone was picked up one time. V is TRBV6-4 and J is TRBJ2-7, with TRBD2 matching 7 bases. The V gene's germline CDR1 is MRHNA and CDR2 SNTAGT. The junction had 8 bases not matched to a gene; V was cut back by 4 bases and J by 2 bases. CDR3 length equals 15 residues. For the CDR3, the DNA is TGTGCCAGCAGTGGTCCTTGGACTAGGGCCTACGAGCAGTACTTC. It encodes CASSGPWTRAYEQYF.

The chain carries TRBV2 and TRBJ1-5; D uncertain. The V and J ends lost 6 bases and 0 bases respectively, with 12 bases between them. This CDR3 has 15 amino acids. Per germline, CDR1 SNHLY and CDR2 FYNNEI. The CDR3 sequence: CASSVTTYSNQPQHF. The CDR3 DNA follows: TGTGCCAGCAGCGTTACGACCTATAGCAATCAGCCCCAGCATTTT.

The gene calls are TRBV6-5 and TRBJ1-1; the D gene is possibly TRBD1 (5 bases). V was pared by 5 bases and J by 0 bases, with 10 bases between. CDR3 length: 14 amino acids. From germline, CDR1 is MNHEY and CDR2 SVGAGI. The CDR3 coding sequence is TGTGCCAGCAGTGGGACGAATATGAACACTGAAGCTTTCTTT. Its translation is CASSGTNMNTEAFF.

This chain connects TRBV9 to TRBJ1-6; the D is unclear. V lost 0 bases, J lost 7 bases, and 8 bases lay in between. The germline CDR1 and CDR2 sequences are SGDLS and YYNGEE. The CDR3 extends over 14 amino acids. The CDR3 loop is CASSVAPLNSPLHF. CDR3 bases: TGTGCCAGCAGCGTAGCACCGCTGAATTCACCCCTCCACTTT.

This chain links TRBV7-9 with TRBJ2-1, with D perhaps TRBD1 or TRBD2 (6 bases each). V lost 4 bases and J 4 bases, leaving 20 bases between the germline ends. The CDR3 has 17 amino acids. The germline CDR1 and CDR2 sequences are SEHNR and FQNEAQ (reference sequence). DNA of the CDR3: TGTGCCAGCAGCTCGGCTTGGAGAGGGGGGAATTACAATGAGCAGTTCTTC. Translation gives CASSSAWRGGNYNEQFF.

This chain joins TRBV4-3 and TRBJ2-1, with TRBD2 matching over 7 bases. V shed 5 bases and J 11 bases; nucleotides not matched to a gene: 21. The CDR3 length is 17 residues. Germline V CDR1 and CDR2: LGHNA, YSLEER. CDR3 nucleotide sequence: TGCGCCAGCAGCTATTCCGGGGCTAGCGGCCCGTGGGGAAAGCAGTTCTTC. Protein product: CASSYSGASGPWGKQFF.

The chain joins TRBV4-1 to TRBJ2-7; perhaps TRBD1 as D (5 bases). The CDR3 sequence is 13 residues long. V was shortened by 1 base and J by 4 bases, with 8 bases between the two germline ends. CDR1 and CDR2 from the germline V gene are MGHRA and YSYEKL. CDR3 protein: CASSQGKGYEQYF. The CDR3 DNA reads TGCGCCAGCAGCCAAGGAAAGGGGTACGAGCAGTACTTC.

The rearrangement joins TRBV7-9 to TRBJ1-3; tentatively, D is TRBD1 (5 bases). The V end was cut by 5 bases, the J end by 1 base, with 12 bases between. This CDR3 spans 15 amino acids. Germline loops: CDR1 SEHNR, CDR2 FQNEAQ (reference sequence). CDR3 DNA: TGTGCCAGCAGCCCTGGGACGATATCTGGAAACACCATATATTTT. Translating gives CASSPGTISGNTIYF.

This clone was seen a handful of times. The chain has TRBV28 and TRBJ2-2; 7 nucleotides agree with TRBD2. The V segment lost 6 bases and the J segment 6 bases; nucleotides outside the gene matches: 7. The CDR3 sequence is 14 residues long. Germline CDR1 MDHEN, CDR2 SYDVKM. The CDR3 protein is CASSQTTSAGELFF. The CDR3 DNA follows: TGTGCCAGCAGCCAAACAACTAGCGCCGGGGAGCTGTTTTTT.

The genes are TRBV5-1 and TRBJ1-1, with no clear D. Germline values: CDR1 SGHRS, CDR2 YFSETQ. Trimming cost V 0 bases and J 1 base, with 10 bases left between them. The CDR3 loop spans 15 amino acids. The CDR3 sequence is CASSLEQPRNTEAFF. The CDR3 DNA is TGCGCCAGCAGCTTGGAACAGCCAAGGAACACTGAAGCTTTCTTT.

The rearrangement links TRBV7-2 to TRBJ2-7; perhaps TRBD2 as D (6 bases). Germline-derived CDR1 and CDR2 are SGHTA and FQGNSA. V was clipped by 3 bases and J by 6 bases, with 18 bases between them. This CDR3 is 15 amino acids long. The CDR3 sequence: CASSFQTGRGVEQYF. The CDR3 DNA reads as TGTGCCAGCAGCTTCCAGACCGGGCGCGGGGTCGAGCAGTACTTC.

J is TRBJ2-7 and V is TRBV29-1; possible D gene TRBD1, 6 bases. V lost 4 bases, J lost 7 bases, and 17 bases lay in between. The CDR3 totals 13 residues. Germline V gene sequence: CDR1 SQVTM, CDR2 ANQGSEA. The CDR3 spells CSVAQLWGREQYF. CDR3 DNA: TGCAGCGTTGCCCAACTTTGGGGGCGGGAGCAGTACTTC.

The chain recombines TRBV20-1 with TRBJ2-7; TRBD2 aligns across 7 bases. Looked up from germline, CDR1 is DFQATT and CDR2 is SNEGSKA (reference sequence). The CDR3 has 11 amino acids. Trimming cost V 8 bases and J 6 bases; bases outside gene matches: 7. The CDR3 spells CSTQGGGEQYF. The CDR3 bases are TGCAGTACCCAGGGCGGGGGCGAGCAGTACTTC.

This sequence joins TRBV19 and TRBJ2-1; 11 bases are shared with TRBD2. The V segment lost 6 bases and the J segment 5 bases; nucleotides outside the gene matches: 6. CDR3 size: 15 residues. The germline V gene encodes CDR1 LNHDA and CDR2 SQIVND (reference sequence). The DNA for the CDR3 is TGTGCCAGTAGAATTAGCGGGGGGGCGAACAATGAGCAGTTCTTC. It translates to CASRISGGANNEQFF.

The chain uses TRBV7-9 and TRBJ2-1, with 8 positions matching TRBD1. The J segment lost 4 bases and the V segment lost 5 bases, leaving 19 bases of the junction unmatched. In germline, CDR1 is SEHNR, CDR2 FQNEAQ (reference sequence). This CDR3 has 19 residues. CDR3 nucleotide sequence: TGTGCCAGCAGCACCCGAGAAAGTACCGGGACAGGTGGTTACAATGAGCAGTTCTTC. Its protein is CASSTRESTGTGGYNEQFF.

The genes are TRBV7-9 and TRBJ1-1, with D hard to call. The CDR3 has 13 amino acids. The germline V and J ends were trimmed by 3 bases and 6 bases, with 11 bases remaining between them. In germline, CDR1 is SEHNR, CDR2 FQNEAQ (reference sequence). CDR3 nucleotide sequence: TGTGCCAGCAGCTTCGTGGGAGGCGCTGAAGCTTTCTTT. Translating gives CASSFVGGAEAFF.

The chain's CDR3 is CASSLFTDRLNQPQHF. For the CDR3, the DNA is TGTGCCAGCAGCTTGTTTACGGACAGACTGAATCAGCCCCAGCATTTT. The J gene is TRBJ1-5, the V gene TRBV5-6; possible D gene TRBD1, 6 bases. Germline assignment: CDR1 SGHDT and CDR2 YYEEEE. Trimming stripped 1 base from V and 4 bases from J, with 15 bases between. This CDR3 has 16 amino acids.

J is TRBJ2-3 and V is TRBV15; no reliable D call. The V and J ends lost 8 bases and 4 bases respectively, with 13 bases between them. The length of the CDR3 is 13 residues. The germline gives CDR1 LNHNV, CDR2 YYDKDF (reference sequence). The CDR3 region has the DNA TGTGCCACCTGGCCACTCAATTCAGATACGCAGTATTTT. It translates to CATWPLNSDTQYF.

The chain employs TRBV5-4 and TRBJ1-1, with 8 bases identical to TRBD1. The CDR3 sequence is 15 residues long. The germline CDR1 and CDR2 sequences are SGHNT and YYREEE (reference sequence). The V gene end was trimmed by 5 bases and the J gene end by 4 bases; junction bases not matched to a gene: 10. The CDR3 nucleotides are TGTGCCAGCAGTTATCTTGGGACAGGATTCACTGAAGCTTTCTTT. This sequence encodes CASSYLGTGFTEAFF.